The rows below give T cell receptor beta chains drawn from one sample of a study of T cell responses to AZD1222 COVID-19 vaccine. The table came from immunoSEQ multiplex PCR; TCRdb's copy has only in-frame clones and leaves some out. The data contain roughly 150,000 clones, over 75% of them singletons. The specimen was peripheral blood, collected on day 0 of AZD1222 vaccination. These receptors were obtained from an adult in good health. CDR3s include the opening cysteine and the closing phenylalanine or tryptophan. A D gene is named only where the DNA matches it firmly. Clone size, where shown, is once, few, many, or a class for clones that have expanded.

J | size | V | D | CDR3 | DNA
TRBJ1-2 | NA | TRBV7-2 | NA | CASSPPGARYGYTF | TGTGCCAGCAGCCCCCCGGGGGCTCGGTATGGCTACACCTTC
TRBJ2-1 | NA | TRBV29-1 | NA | CSAYVQGPRRGFF | TGCAGCGCCTACGTTCAGGGGCCGCGGAGGGGGTTCTTC
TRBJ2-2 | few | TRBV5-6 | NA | CASSSSNIGVSGELFF | TGTGCCAGCAGCTCCTCAAACATTGGTGTTTCCGGGGAGCTGTTTTTT
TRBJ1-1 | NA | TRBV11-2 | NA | CASSLEPVLNTEAFF | TGTGCCAGCAGCTTAGAACCAGTTCTGAACACTGAAGCTTTCTTT
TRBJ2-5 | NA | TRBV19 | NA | CASSTRQDDGETQYF | TGTGCCAGTAGTACCCGACAGGACGATGGGGAGACCCAGTACTTC
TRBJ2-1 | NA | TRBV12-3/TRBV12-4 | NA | CAVRFSYNEQFF | TGTGCTGTCAGGTTCTCCTACAATGAGCAGTTCTTC
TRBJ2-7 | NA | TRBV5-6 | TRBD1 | CASSWGTGDVSYEQYF | TGTGCCAGCAGCTGGGGGACAGGGGACGTATCCTACGAGCAGTACTTC
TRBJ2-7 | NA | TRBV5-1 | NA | CASSLVAGGAGYEQYF | TGCGCCAGCAGCTTGGTTGCCGGGGGCGCGGGCTACGAGCAGTACTTC
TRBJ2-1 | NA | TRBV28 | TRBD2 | CAVGGLAGGNEQFF | TGTGCCGTCGGGGGACTAGCGGGTGGCAATGAGCAGTTCTTC
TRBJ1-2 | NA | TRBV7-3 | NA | CASSFPAAANYGYTF | TGTGCCAGCAGCTTTCCGGCAGCAGCTAACTATGGCTACACCTTC